This T cell receptor (beta chain) came from a study of blood T cell repertoires in COVID-19. Some clones are missing from TCRdb's copy, which holds only in-frame ones; the method was immunoSEQ multiplex PCR. The sample has under 150,000 clones; approximately 84% are singletons. The V gene lost 5 bases and the J gene lost 0 bases, with 11 bases spanning the gap. CDR1 and CDR2 (germline): SGHVS, FQNEAQ. This CDR3 is built from 14 residues. Source material: peripheral blood. The TCR was taken from a woman aged 80 or over with acute or convalescent COVID-19. This chain connects TRBV7-8 to TRBJ2-7; tentative D call: TRBD2 (5 bases). CDR3 sequence (DNA): TGTGCCAGCAGCCCCATTGGGAGCTCCTACGAGCAGTACTTC. As protein: CASSPIGSSYEQYF. The full variable domain, completed using reference TRBV7-8 and TRBJ2-7, is GAGVSQSPRYKVAKRGQDVALRCDPISGHVSLFWYQQALGQGPEFLTYFQNEAQLDKSGLPSDRFFAERPEGSVSTLKIQRTQQEDSAVYLCASSPIGSSYEQYFGPGTRLTVT.